This T cell receptor beta chain was identified in a study of blood T cell repertoires in COVID-19. At the level of the study: PBMCs, B-cell-depleted T cells, or T cells were the source of the cDNA or gDNA that made up the material.

Profiling relied on immunoSEQ multiplex PCR, and the TCRdb table lists in-frame clones only, not all of them. This table has under 300,000 clones, about 88% appearing once. The CDR3 loop spans 18 amino acids. Germline CDR1 WNHNN, CDR2 SYGVQD (reference sequence). V dropped 1 base and J dropped 4; count of bases not matched to a gene: 15. Sequencing was performed on peripheral blood. The chain uses TRBV10-1 and TRBJ2-7, with TRBD1 matching 8 bases. This clonotype was sampled from a man aged 18 to 29 with active or convalescent COVID-19. The CDR3 sequence is CASSELYNLRDRLYEQYF. The CDR3 bases are TGCGCCAGCAGTGAGTTGTATAACCTCCGGGACAGGCTATACGAGCAGTACTTC.